Shown below are 7 T cell receptor beta chains from a single sample sequenced in a study of response to subunit inactivated influenza vaccine. Via MiXCR, TCRdb re-called the RT-PCR reads, giving one row per CDR3 protein. This repertoire shows more than 550,000 distinct CDR3 sequences, roughly 12% found once; its top ten account for about 10%. Sequenced material: PBMCs from blood, taken on the day of vaccination. The receptors here all came from a man aged 50-59 years who received an inactivated influenza vaccine.

In its sample, this clonotype was seen many times. The chain has TRBV18 and TRBJ2-3; unclear D gene. CDR3 length: 11 amino acids. Germline V gene lookup returns CDR1 KGHSH and CDR2 LQKENI. V lost 8 bases to trimming and J lost 5 bases, with 8 bases between them. The CDR3 region is CASSPQDTQYF. The CDR3 DNA reads TGTGCCAGCAGCCCACAAGATACGCAGTATTTT. Based on the CDR3 plus reference TRBV18 and TRBJ2-3, the full variable domain is NAGVMQNPRHLVRRRGQEARLRCSPMKGHSHVYWYRQLPEEGLKFMVYLQKENIIDESGMPKERFSAEFPKEGPSILRIQQVVRGDSAAYFCASSPQDTQYFGPGTRLTVL.

This chain connects TRBV6-2 or TRBV6-3 to TRBJ1-1; 9 bases agree with TRBD1. V was pared by 6 bases and J by 4 bases, with 9 bases of the junction left unmatched. CDR1 and CDR2 from the germline V gene are MNHEY and SVGEGT. The CDR3 is 15 residues long. Here the CDR3 reads CASRGSGQGGTEAFF. The DNA of the CDR3 is TGTGCCAGCAGAGGATCGGGACAGGGAGGCACTGAAGCTTTCTTT.

For the CDR3, the DNA is TGTGCCAGCAGTTACGTCCCAAATCAGCCCCAGCATTTT. Its translation is CASSYVPNQPQHF. The rearrangement joins TRBV6-5 to TRBJ1-5; D call uncertain. This CDR3 spans 13 amino acids. Deletions cut 2 bases from V and 4 bases from J, with 6 bases between. Germline V gene lookup returns CDR1 MNHEY and CDR2 SVGAGI.

Only a few counts were recorded for this clonotype. The rearrangement links TRBV15 to TRBJ2-3; 14 bases align to TRBD2. The CDR3 has 18 amino acids. Germline V lookup: CDR1 LNHNV, CDR2 YYDKDF (reference sequence). Trimming cost V 2 bases and J 5 bases; bases outside gene matches: 9. The chain's CDR3 is CATSRSGLAGAWGDTQYF. CDR3 sequence (DNA): TGTGCCACCAGCAGATCGGGACTAGCGGGGGCCTGGGGAGATACGCAGTATTTT.

This clonotype appeared many times. The chain links TRBV6-1 to TRBJ2-2; TRBD2 agrees at 13 bases. The V segment lost 7 bases and the J segment 2 bases; nucleotides outside the gene matches: 4. This CDR3 is built from 16 residues. Germline CDR1 is MNHNS and CDR2 is SASEGT. The CDR3 DNA reads as TGTGCCAGCAAGGGGACTAGCGGGAAAAACACCGGGGAGCTGTTTTTT. This translates into CASKGTSGKNTGELFF.

CDR3 sequence reads: CASSSRTSKETQYF. For the CDR3, the DNA is TGTGCCAGCAGTTCCCGGACTTCTAAAGAGACCCAGTACTTC. The chain combines TRBV28 with TRBJ2-5; D is perhaps TRBD2 (5 bases). Trimming removed 4 bases at V and 3 bases at J, with 12 bases between. The CDR3 covers 14 residues. CDR1 and CDR2 from the germline V gene are MDHEN and SYDVKM.

This clonotype was counted a few times. The chain couples TRBV18 to TRBJ2-7; 7 bases fit TRBD1. The V gene end was trimmed by 7 bases and the J gene end by 4 bases; junction bases not matched to a gene: 7. The germline V gene encodes CDR1 KGHSH and CDR2 LQKENI. The CDR3 runs to 13 residues. The CDR3 coding sequence is TGTGCCAGCTGTACAGGGGCAGAGTACGAGCAGTACTTC. As protein: CASCTGAEYEQYF.